The entry below describes one TCR beta chain. Its antigen target is currently unknown. No much larger clonotype is one base removed from it; base qualities were not supplied. The CDR3 regions of human TCRbeta chains were analyzed by immunosequencing. As for the original processing: TCRs in the repertoires were compared against a reference library of SARS-CoV-2-specific TCRs that had been generated with the MIRA antigen-specificity platform. Breadth meant the fraction of unique TCRs that were SARS-CoV-2-associated, whereas depth meant the fraction of total T cells that were SARS-CoV-2-associated. Using the MIRA data, every spike-specific TCR was mapped to the spike region that the TCR reacted to and assigned to either a CD4 or a CD8 class. Log10-transformed breadth and depth values were compared by one-way ANOVA with Sidak's multiple comparisons tests. TCRdb provides this immuneACCESS table in a form limited to in-frame rearrangements. Some clones are lacking; in checked studies, under half of them reflect an unresolved V gene, and why the rest are absent is not known. V and J calls and clone size are given by that table; D and trimming were obtained from the DNA. The sample contains about 140,000 clones, approximately 90% of them found a single time. The ten most abundant clones make up more than 3% of the sample.

The sample comes from a study of T cell responses to AZD1222 COVID-19 vaccine (TCRdb year 2021). In terms of the full investigation: TCR sequencing was performed for about 250 trial participants, of whom around 200 were given two doses of AZD1222 and around 25 were given two doses of MenACWY control vaccine. Trial participants were enrolled by age into subgroups of 18-55, 56-69 and 70-plus years, and around 150, 28 and 57 TCR-sequenced participants, respectively, were included in these subgroups.

The paper as a whole reports these results and caveats: Because no samples from the day 14 peak response were available, repertoires could be characterized only after the peak T cell response. After two AZD1222 doses, both the breadth and the depth of spike-specific TCRs were significantly higher than at day 0 and than in MenACWY recipients. The 56-69-year group was small, and its depth increase did not reach significance, likely because of low power. Most participants were white British and females outnumbered males, and the authors suggested that clonal diversity may have been underestimated. Vaccine-associated CD4 TCRs spanned the whole spike protein, with dominant responses in regions 160-218 and 743-854. Only five or six AZD1222 recipients were SARS-CoV-2 seropositive at baseline, limiting conclusions about previously exposed vaccinees. Nearly half of unique spike-specific TCRs reportedly recognized epitopes outside regions mutated in the B.1.351 and B.1.1.7 variants.

The CDR3 has 15 amino acids, counting the end cysteine and phenylalanine. The DNA shown is the 45-base CDR3, in frame from base 1. V is trimmed back by 4 bases and J by 10 bases, and the junction contains 13 bases that no gene match accounts for. Looking up the germline V gene yields CDR1 MDHEN and CDR2 SYDVKM. The time point label here, explained by the study, means: about 28 days (+/-7) after the second vaccine dose. Because spike-specific TCR depth and breadth did not differ between the two schedules, AZD1222 recipients who got a second dose at roughly 4 weeks were pooled with those who got a second dose at roughly 12 weeks. Vaccinee samples came from UK trials COV001 and COV002, including a single-blind randomized controlled phase 2/3 trial of AZD1222 (ChAdOx1 nCoV-19) in healthy adults. For TCRbeta chain sequencing, PBMC samples from trial participants were taken at day 0 and at day 28 after the second dose.

The receptor's source is an adult who received the AZD1222 COVID-19 vaccine. Sequencing was performed on peripheral blood, taken 28 days after the second AZD1222 dose. The rearranged chain carries TRBV28 and TRBJ1-1; TRBD1 agrees with 9 junctional bases. Read as DNA, the sequence is TGTGCCAGCAGTTCTCCGGGACAGGGCGTTCAGGGAGCTTTCTTT. Translated, it reads CASSSPGQGVQGAFF.